A selection of T cell receptor beta chains follows, all from one sample in a study of Ad26.COV2.S vaccination and SARS-CoV-2 variants. Using immunoSEQ multiplex PCR, the repertoire was profiled, and TCRdb retains in-frame clones only, with some absent. This table holds about 350,000 clones, about 88% found once. Sequencing was performed on peripheral blood, taken in a trial of Ad26.COV2.S vaccine versus placebo. The source of these receptors is a person aged 18-65 years who received the Ad26.COV2.S COVID-19 vaccine or a placebo. Each CDR3 is given with its conserved first and last residue. A D gene is named only where the DNA matches it firmly. Size is stated for part of the rows, as once, few or many counts, or as a class when the clone is expanded.

D gene	V gene	J gene	clone size	CDR3 protein	CDR3 DNA
TRBD2	TRBV7-6	TRBJ2-3	-	CASSSTSGLAADTQYF	TGTGCCAGCAGCTCAACCTCGGGACTAGCTGCAGATACGCAGTATTTT
-	TRBV19	TRBJ1-1	-	CASSVGTDQNTEAFF	TGTGCCAGTAGTGTCGGGACCGACCAGAACACTGAAGCTTTCTTT
TRBD2	TRBV27	TRBJ2-3	-	CASSLVLAVTDTQYF	TGTGCCAGCAGTTTGGTGCTAGCGGTCACAGATACGCAGTATTTT
-	TRBV11-2	TRBJ1-2	-	CASSRRGDPYRDGYTF	TGTGCCAGCAGCCGCCGGGGCGATCCTTATAGGGATGGCTACACCTTC
-	TRBV9	TRBJ1-1	-	CASSLRAGFTEAFF	TGTGCCAGCAGCCTTAGAGCAGGGTTCACTGAAGCTTTCTTT
-	TRBV19	TRBJ2-1	-	CASSALPSSYNEQFF	TGTGCCAGTAGTGCCCTCCCTAGCTCCTACAATGAGCAGTTCTTC
TRBD2	TRBV7-2	TRBJ2-1	-	CASSLPGGPYNEQFF	TGTGCCAGCAGCTTACCGGGGGGGCCCTACAATGAGCAGTTCTTC
-	TRBV7-9	TRBJ2-5	-	CASSPLSPHLGQQETQYF	TGTGCCAGCAGCCCCTTAAGCCCTCACCTTGGCCAACAAGAGACCCAGTACTTC
TRBD1	TRBV6-5	TRBJ2-7	-	CASRIQWDRSYEQYF	TGTGCCAGCAGAATACAATGGGACAGGTCTTACGAGCAGTACTTC
-	TRBV19	TRBJ1-5	-	CASSISGASNQPQHF	TGTGCCAGTAGTATATCGGGGGCTAGCAATCAGCCCCAGCATTTT
TRBD1	TRBV5-1	TRBJ1-6	-	CASSLTGGQGRSNSPLHF	TGCGCCAGCAGCTTGACCGGGGGACAGGGGAGGAGTAATTCACCCCTCCACTTT
TRBD1	TRBV10-3	TRBJ2-7	-	CAISSGTGSYEQYF	TGTGCCATCAGCTCCGGGACAGGCTCCTACGAGCAGTACTTC
-	TRBV3-1/TRBV3-2	TRBJ2-2	-	CASSVETYFTGELFF	TGTGCCAGCAGCGTTGAAACTTACTTCACCGGGGAGCTGTTTTTT
TRBD1	TRBV2	TRBJ2-5	few	CARRGGSETQYF	TGTGCCAGAAGAGGGGGCTCGGAGACCCAGTACTTC
-	TRBV11-2	TRBJ2-2	-	CASSTTGELFF	TGTGCCAGCAGCACCACCGGGGAGCTGTTTTTT